This TCR beta chain was retrieved from a study of blood T cell repertoires in COVID-19. On the study more broadly: The samples span acute and convalescent COVID-19 from the United States, Italy and Spain.

The CDR3 consists of 11 residues. In germline, CDR1 is LGHDT, CDR2 YNNKEL (reference sequence). Trimming removed 7 bases at V and 1 base at J, with 4 bases between. This table comes from immunoSEQ multiplex PCR, and its TCRdb copy is limited to in-frame clones, with some not included. The sample has 50,000 to 60,000 clones, over 75% seen once. The sample consisted of peripheral blood. V usage is TRBV3-1 (or the pseudogene TRBV3-2) and J usage is TRBJ1-1; unclear D gene. The sequence was obtained from a man aged 35 to 55 with acute or convalescent COVID-19. The CDR3 bases are TGTGCCAGCACCCGGAACACTGAAGCTTTCTTT. This translates into CASTRNTEAFF.